This passage covers 10 T cell receptor beta chains from one sample sequenced in a study of CD8+ T cells in alopecia areata. cDNA reverse transcribed from extracted RNA served as the sequencing template. Repertoires were generated with immunoSEQ multiplex PCR, while TCRdb's copy carries only in-frame clones and drops some. The table records 170,000 or so clones, about 60% of them present only once. Indicated treatment: oral pan-JAK inhibitor, 5-10 mg twice daily. The sequencing here drew on CD8+ T cells sorted from blood, taken at week 24, from a patient treated with tofacitinib. The receptors originated from a human donor with alopecia areata.

The rearrangement links TRBV20-1 to TRBJ1-1; D gene unclear. The CDR3 is 11 amino acids. Germline V CDR1 and CDR2: DFQATT, SNEGSKA (reference sequence). With 7 bases removed from V and 4 bases from J, the gap between germline ends came to 10 bases. In DNA form, the CDR3 reads TGCAGTGGCAACCACGGCACTGAAGCTTTCTTT. This codes for CSGNHGTEAFF.

The V and J genes are TRBV6-6 and TRBJ2-7; 11 positions agree with TRBD1. Germline lookup yields CDR1 MNHNY and CDR2 SVGAGI (reference sequence). The CDR3 is 14 residues long. The trim removed 4 bases at V and 4 bases at J, leaving 3 bases unmatched. CDR3 sequence reads: CASSWTGGAYEQYF. The CDR3 DNA reads TGTGCCAGCAGTTGGACAGGGGGCGCGTACGAGCAGTACTTC.

The rearrangement uses TRBV7-8 and TRBJ1-2, with D perhaps TRBD1 (5 bases). Trimming took off 5 bases at V and 6 bases at J, with 22 bases between the two ends. The length of the CDR3 is 16 residues. From germline, CDR1 is SGHVS and CDR2 FQNEAQ. The chain's CDR3 is CASSRLYGGPGDGYTF. In nucleotides, the CDR3 is TGTGCCAGCAGCAGACTATACGGGGGACCTGGGGATGGCTACACCTTC.

The chain carries TRBV27 and TRBJ2-5; D gene uncertain. CDR1 and CDR2 from the germline V gene are MNHEY and SMNVEV (reference sequence). Trimming removed 0 bases at V and 4 bases at J, with 6 bases between. The CDR3 length is 13 residues. The CDR3 DNA reads TGTGCCAGCAGTTTATCGGCCCTAGAGACCCAGTACTTC. Translation: CASSLSALETQYF.

J is TRBJ2-1 and V is TRBV7-6; tentative D call: TRBD1 (6 bases). The CDR3 length is 14 residues. Germline V lookup: CDR1 SGHVS, CDR2 FNYEAQ. V lost 0 bases and J 4 bases, leaving 7 bases between the germline ends. The DNA for the CDR3 is TGTGCCAGCAGCTTAGCGGGGGCGTACAATGAGCAGTTCTTC. Amino acids: CASSLAGAYNEQFF. The full variable domain, with the rest looked up from reference TRBV7-6 and TRBJ2-1, is GAGVSQSPRYKVTKRGQDVALRCDPISGHVSLYWYRQALGQGPEFLTYFNYEAQQDKSGLPNDRFSAERPEGSISTLTIQRTEQRDSAMYRCASSLAGAYNEQFFGPGTRLTVL.

The chain combines TRBV11-2 with TRBJ2-7; the D is unclear. CDR1 and CDR2 from the germline V gene are SGHAT and FQNNGV. Trimming took 4 bases from V and 5 from J, leaving 15 bases between them. The CDR3 loop spans 14 amino acids. Written as DNA, the CDR3 is TGTGCCAGCAGCTCGGACCCACCCCTACACGAGCAGTACTTC. This encodes CASSSDPPLHEQYF.

The CDR3 spells CSVDQGPGGTNYGYTF. CDR3 bases: TGCAGCGTTGATCAGGGGCCCGGAGGGACTAACTATGGCTACACCTTC. The chain recombines TRBV29-1 with TRBJ1-2; TRBD1 is a possible D gene (6 bases). This CDR3 region has 16 residues. V lost 3 bases and J 0 bases, leaving 17 bases between the germline ends. Per the germline V gene, CDR1 is SQVTM and CDR2 is ANQGSEA.

This sequence joins TRBV30 and TRBJ1-4; a possible D gene is TRBD1 (6 bases). Trimming cost V 7 bases and J 6 bases, with 9 bases left between them. This CDR3 is 11 amino acids long. Germline V gene lookup returns CDR1 GTSNPN and CDR2 SVGIG (reference sequence). The CDR3 DNA reads TGTGCCTTCTGGACAGATGAAAAACTGTTTTTT. Translating gives CAFWTDEKLFF.

The chain is built from TRBV13 and TRBJ2-4; 8 bases agree with TRBD2. The V segment lost 5 bases and the J segment 0 bases; nucleotides outside the gene matches: 6. This CDR3 comprises 16 residues. Germline CDR1 PRHDT, CDR2 FYEKMQ (reference sequence). CDR3 nucleotide sequence: TGTGCCAGCAGCGAAAACAGCGGGGGAGCCAAAAACATTCAGTACTTC. As protein: CASSENSGGAKNIQYF. Drawing the rest from reference TRBV13 and TRBJ2-4, the complete variable domain is AAGVIQSPRHLIKEKRETATLKCYPIPRHDTVYWYQQGPGQDPQFLISFYEKMQSDKGSIPDRFSAQQFSDYHSELNMSSLELGDSALYFCASSENSGGAKNIQYFGAGTRLSVL.

V usage is TRBV27 and J usage is TRBJ2-5; weak D call: TRBD2 (6 bases). In germline, CDR1 is MNHEY, CDR2 SMNVEV (reference sequence). Trimming removed 4 bases at V and 2 bases at J, with 14 bases between. CDR3 length: 15 amino acids. CDR3 region: CASSSMGGVQETQYF. CDR3 in DNA: TGTGCCAGCAGTTCTATGGGCGGGGTTCAAGAGACCCAGTACTTC.